This TCR beta chain appears in the sequencing data of a study of cytomegalovirus exposure and HLA in healthy donors. Study outcomes and limitations: Likely technical artifact: a cluster of highly shared sequence variants. The dataset shows that most TCR sequences were rare, while some public TCRs occurred in many donors.

The CDR3 has 15 residues. Trimming shortened V by 1 base and J by 10 bases, and 17 bases separated the two germline ends. From germline, CDR1 is LNHDA and CDR2 SQIVND (reference sequence). Points on this clone: Its antigen is undetermined.

The study ran its PCR with 60 Vbeta and 13 Jbeta primers. The protocol was immunoSEQ multiplex PCR, while the TCRdb copy is restricted to in-frame clones and leaves out a portion. Altogether 100,000 to 120,000 clones are present, 78% being singletons, with the ten largest covering 1% to 1.5%. The sequencing sample was made of PBMCs. The sequence was collected from a man under 40 in good health and CMV-seronegative. This chain links TRBV19 with TRBJ2-1; D is possibly TRBD2 (5 bases). The CDR3 sequence is CASSIAGGRVGEQFF. CDR3 nucleotide sequence: TGTGCCAGTAGTATAGCTGGTGGGAGAGTTGGCGAGCAGTTCTTC.